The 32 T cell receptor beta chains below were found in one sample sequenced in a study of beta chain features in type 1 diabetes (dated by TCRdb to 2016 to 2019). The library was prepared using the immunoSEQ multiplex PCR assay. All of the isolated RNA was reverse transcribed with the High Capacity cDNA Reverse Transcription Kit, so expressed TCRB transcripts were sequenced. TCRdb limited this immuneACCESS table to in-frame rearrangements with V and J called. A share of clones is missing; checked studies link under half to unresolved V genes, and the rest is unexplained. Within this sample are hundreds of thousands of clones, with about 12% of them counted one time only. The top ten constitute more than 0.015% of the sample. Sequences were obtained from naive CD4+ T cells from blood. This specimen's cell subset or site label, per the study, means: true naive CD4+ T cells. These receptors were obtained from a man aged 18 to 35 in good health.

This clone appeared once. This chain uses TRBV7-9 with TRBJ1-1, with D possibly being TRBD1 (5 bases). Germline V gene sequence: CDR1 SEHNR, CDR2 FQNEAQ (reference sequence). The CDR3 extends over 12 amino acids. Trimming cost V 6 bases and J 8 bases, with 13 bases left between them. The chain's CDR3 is CASSHGGGEAFF. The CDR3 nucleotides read TGTGCCAGCAGTCACGGGGGGGGAGAAGCTTTCTTT.

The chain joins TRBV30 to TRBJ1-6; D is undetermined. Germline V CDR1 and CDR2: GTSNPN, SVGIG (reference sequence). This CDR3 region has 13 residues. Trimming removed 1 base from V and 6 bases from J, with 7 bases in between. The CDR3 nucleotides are TGTGCCTGGAGTGCGGAGAGTAATTCACCCCTCCACTTT. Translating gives CAWSAESNSPLHF.

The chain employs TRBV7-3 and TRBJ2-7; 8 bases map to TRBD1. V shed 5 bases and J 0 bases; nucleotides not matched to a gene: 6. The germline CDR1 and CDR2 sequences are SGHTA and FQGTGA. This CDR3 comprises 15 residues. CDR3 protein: CASSVRTGFSYEQYF. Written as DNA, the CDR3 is TGTGCCAGCAGCGTGCGGACAGGGTTCTCCTACGAGCAGTACTTC.

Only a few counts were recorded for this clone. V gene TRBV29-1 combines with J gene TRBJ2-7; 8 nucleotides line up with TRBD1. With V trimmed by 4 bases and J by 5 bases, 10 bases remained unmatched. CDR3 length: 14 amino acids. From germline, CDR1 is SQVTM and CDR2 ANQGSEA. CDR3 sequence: CSVVRGRGGNEQYF. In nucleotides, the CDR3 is TGCAGCGTTGTCAGGGGGCGAGGGGGGAACGAGCAGTACTTC.

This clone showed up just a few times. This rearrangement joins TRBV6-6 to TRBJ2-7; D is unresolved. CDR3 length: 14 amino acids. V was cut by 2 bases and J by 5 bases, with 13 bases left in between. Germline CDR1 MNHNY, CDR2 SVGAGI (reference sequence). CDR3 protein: CASSYAVRVHEQYF. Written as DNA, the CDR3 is TGTGCCAGCAGTTACGCGGTCCGAGTGCACGAGCAGTACTTC.

The CDR3 is CAWTPPRLAGANWNQYF. The CDR3 nucleotides read TGTGCCTGGACCCCCCCCCGACTAGCGGGAGCCAATTGGAATCAGTACTTC. This sequence joins TRBV30 and TRBJ2-7; 12 nucleotides agree with TRBD2. Germline V CDR1 and CDR2: GTSNPN, SVGIG (reference sequence). Trimming at V came to 4 bases and at J to 10 bases, leaving 20 bases not matched to a gene. The CDR3 sequence is 17 residues long.

The CDR3 DNA sequence: TGTGCCAGCAGTGAGTACAGGGTCGGCTACACCTTC. This gives the protein CASSEYRVGYTF. V is TRBV6-1 and J is TRBJ1-2; tentative D call: TRBD1 (6 bases). Per the germline V gene, CDR1 is MNHNS and CDR2 is SASEGT. The CDR3 length is 12 residues. V lost 3 bases to trimming and J lost 8 bases, with 10 bases between them.

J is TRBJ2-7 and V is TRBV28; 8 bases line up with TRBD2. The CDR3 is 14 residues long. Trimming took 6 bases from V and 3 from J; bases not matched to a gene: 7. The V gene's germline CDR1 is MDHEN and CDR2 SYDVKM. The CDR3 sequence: CASRAGTSGYEQYF. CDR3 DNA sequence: TGTGCCAGCAGAGCCGGGACTAGTGGCTACGAGCAGTACTTC. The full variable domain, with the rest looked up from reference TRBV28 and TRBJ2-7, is DVKVTQSSRYLVKRTGEKVFLECVQDMDHENMFWYRQDPGLGLRLIYFSYDVKMKEKGDIPEGYSVSREKKERFSLILESASTNQTSMYLCASRAGTSGYEQYFGPGTRLTVT.

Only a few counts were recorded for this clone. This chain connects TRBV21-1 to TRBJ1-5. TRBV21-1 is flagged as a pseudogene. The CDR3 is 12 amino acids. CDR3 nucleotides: TGTGCCCTCAGAGGCGTTTTAAAGCCCCAGCATTTT. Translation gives CALRGVLKPQHF.

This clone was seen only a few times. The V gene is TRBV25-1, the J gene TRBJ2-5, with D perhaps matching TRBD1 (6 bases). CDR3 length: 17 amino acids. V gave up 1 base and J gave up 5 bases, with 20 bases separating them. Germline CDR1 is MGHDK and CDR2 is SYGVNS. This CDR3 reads CASSELGRGTRRETQYF. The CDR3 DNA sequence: TGTGCCAGCAGTGAATTGGGAAGGGGGACACGGAGGGAGACCCAGTACTTC.

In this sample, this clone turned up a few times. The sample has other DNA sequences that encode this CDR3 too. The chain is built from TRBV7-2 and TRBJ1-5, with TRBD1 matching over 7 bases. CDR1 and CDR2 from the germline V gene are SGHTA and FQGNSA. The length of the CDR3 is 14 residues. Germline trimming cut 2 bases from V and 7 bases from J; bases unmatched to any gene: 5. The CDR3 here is CASSLRQGDQPQHF. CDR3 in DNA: TGTGCCAGCAGCTTAAGACAGGGAGACCAGCCCCAGCATTTT. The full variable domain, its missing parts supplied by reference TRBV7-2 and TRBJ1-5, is GAGVSQSPSNKVTEKGKDVELRCDPISGHTALYWYRQSLGQGLEFLIYFQGNSAPDKSGLPSDRFSAERTGGSVSTLTIQRTQQEDSAVYLCASSLRQGDQPQHFGDGTRLSIL.

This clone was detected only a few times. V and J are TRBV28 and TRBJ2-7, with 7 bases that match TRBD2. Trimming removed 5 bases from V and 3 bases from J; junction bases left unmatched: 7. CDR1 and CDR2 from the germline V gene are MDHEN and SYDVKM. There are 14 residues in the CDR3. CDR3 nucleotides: TGTGCCAGCAGTGGGGCTAGCGGACACTACGAGCAGTACTTC. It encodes CASSGASGHYEQYF.

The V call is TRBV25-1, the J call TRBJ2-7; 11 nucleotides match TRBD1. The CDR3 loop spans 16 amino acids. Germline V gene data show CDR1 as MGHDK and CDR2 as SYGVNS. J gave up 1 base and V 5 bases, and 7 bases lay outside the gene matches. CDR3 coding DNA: TGTGCCAGCAGTCTGCCCGGGACAGGGGGGTCCTACGAGCAGTACTTC. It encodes CASSLPGTGGSYEQYF.

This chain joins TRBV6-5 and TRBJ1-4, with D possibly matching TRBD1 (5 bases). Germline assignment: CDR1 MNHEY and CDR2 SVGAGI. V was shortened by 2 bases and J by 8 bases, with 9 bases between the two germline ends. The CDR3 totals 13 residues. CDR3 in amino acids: CASSYRGGEKLFF. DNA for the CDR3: TGTGCCAGCAGTTACAGGGGAGGGGAAAAACTGTTTTTT.

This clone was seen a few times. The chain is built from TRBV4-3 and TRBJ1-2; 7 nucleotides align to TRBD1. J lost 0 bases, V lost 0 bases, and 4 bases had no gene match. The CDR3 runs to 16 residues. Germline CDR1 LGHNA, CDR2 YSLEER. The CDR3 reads CASSQDRDRTNYGYTF. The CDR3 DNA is TGCGCCAGCAGCCAAGACAGGGACAGAACTAACTATGGCTACACCTTC.

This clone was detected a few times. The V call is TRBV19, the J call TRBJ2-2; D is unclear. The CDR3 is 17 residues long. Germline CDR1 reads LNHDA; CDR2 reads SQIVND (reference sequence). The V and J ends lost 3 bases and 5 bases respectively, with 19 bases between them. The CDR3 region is CASSIQGVLGVTGELFF. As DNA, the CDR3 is TGTGCCAGTAGTATTCAAGGAGTCCTCGGAGTAACCGGGGAGCTGTTTTTT.

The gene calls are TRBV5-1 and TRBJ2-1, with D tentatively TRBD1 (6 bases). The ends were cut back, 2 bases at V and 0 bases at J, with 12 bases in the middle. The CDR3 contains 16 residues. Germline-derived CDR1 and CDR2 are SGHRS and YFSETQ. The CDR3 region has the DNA TGCGCCAGCAGCTTAGACAGGTTGAGCTCCTACAATGAGCAGTTCTTC. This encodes CASSLDRLSSYNEQFF. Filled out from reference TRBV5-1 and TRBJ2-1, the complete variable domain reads KAGVTQTPRYLIKTRGQQVTLSCSPISGHRSVSWYQQTPGQGLQFLFEYFSETQRNKGNFPGRFSGRQFSNSRSEMNVSTLELGDSALYLCASSLDRLSSYNEQFFGPGTRLTVL.

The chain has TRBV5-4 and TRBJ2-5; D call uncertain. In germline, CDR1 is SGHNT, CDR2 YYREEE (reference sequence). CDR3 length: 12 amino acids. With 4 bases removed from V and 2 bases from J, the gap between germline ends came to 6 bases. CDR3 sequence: CASSLPQETQYF. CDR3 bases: TGTGCCAGCAGCCTACCTCAAGAGACCCAGTACTTC. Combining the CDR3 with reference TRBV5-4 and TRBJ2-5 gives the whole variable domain ETGVTQSPTHLIKTRGQQVTLRCSSQSGHNTVSWYQQALGQGPQFIFQYYREEENGRGNFPPRFSGLQFPNYSSELNVNALELDDSALYLCASSLPQETQYFGPGTRLLVL.

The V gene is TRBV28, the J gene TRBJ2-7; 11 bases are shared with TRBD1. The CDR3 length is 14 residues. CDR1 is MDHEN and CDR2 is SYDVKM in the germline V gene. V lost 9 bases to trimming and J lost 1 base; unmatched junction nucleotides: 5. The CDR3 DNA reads TGTGCCAGTTCCGGGACAGGGGGGTCCTACGAGCAGTACTTC. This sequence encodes CASSGTGGSYEQYF.

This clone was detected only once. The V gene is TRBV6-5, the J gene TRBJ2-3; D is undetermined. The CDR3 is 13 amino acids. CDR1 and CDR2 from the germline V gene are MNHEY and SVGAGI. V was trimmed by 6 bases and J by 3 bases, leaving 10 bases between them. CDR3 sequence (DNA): TGTGCCAGCAGCCTAGGTAGGACAGATACGCAGTATTTT. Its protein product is CASSLGRTDTQYF.

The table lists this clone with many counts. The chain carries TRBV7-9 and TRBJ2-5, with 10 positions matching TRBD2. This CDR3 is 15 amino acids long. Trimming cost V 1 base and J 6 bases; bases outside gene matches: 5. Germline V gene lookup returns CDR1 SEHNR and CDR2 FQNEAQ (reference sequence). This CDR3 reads CASSLVASGSQTQYF. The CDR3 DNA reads TGTGCCAGCAGCTTAGTGGCTAGCGGGAGTCAGACCCAGTACTTC.

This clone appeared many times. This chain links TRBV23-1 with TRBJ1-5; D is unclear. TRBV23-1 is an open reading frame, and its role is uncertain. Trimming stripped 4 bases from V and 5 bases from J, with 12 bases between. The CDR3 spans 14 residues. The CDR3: CASSRRSGHQPQHF. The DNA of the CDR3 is TGCGCCAGCAGTCGCCGGTCAGGCCATCAGCCCCAGCATTTT.

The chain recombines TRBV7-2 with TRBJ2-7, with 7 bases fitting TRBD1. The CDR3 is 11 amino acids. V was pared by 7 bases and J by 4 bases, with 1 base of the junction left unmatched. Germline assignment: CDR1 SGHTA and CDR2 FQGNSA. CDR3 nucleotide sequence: TGTGCCAGCACCAGGGGGTACGAGCAGTACTTC. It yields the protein CASTRGYEQYF.

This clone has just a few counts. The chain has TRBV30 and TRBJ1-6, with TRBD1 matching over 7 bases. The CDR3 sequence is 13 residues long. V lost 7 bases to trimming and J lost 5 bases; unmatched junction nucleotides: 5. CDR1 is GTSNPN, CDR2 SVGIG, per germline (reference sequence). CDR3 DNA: TGTGCCTTAAGGACAGGAGATAATTCACCCCTCCACTTT. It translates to CALRTGDNSPLHF. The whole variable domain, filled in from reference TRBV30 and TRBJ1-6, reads SQTIHQWPATLVQPVGSPLSLECTVEGTSNPNLYWYRQAAGRGLQLLFYSVGIGQISSEVPQNLSASRPQDRQFILSSKKLLLSDSGFYLCALRTGDNSPLHFGNGTRLTVT.

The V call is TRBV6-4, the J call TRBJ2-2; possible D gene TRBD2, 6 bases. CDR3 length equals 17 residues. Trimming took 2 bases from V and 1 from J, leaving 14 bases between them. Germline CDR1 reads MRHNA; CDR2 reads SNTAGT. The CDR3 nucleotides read TGTGCCAGCAGTGACACGACCGCGGGGCTGAACACCGGGGAGCTGTTTTTT. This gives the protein CASSDTTAGLNTGELFF.

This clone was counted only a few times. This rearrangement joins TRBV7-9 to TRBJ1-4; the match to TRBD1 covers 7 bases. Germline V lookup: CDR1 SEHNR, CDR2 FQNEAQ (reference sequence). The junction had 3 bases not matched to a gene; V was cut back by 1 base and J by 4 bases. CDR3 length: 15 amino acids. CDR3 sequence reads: CASSLVTGRNEKLFF. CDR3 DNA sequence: TGTGCCAGCAGCTTAGTGACAGGGCGTAATGAAAAACTGTTTTTT.

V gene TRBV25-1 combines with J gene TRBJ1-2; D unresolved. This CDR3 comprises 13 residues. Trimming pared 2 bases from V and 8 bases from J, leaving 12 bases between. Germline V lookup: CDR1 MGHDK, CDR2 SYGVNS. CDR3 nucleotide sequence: TGTGCCAGCAGTGAACCCGGTCTCGGGGGCTACACCTTC. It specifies CASSEPGLGGYTF.

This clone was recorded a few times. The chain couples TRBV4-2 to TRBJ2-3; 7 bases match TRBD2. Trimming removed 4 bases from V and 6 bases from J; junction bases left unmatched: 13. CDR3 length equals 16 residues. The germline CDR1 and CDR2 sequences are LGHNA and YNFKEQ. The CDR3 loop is CASSPLTSSGVDTQYF. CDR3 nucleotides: TGTGCCAGCAGCCCCTTGACTAGCTCCGGGGTCGATACGCAGTATTTT.

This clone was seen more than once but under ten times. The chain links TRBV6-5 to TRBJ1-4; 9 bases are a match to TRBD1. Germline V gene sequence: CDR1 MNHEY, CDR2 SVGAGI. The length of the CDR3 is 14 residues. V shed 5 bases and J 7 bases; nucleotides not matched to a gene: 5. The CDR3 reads CASSGGTGFEKLFF. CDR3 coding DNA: TGTGCCAGCAGTGGCGGGACAGGGTTTGAAAAACTGTTTTTT.

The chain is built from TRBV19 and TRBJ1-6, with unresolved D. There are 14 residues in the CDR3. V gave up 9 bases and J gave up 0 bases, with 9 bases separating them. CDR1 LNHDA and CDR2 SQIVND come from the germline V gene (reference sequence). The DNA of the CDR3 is TGTGCCAGCCGAGGAGTCTCCTATAATTCACCCCTCCACTTT. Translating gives CASRGVSYNSPLHF.

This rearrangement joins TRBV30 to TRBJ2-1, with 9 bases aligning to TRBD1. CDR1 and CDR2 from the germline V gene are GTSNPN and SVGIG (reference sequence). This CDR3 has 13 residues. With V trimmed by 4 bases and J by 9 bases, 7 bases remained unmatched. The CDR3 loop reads CAWTLRQGVEQFF. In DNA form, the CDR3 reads TGTGCCTGGACCCTTCGACAGGGGGTTGAGCAGTTCTTC.

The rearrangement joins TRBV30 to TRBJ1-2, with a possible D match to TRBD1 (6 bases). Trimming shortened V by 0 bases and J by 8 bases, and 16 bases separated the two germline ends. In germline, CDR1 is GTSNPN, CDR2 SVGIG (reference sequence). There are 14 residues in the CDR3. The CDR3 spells CAWSVRSRGSGYTF. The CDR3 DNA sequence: TGTGCCTGGAGTGTACGTTCCAGGGGTTCGGGCTACACCTTC.